The next 30 T cell receptor beta chains were all read from a single sample in a study of glioma-infiltrating T cells after dendritic cell vaccination. Clones were sequenced by immunoSEQ multiplex PCR, and TCRdb holds only the in-frame ones, with some missing. The repertoire consists of 50,000 to 80,000 clones, with around 83% occurring once and the leading ten covering 9.2%. This specimen was blood, taken before dendritic cell vaccination. The origin of the receptors is a human donor with glioblastoma.

The genes are TRBV10-2 and TRBJ1-1; D gene ambiguous. Trimming stripped 7 bases from V and 0 bases from J, with 12 bases between. CDR3 size: 14 residues. Germline CDR1 reads WSHSY; CDR2 reads SAAADI. The CDR3 DNA follows: TGCGCCAGCACCGGCGGCCTTTTGAACACTGAAGCTTTCTTT. Translating gives CASTGGLLNTEAFF.

The rearrangement joins TRBV5-1 to TRBJ2-7; 11 bases map to TRBD1. The trim removed 2 bases at V and 6 bases at J, leaving 28 bases unmatched. CDR3 length equals 22 residues. The germline V gene has CDR1 SGHRS and CDR2 YFSETQ. The CDR3 loop reads CASSFGQQIRDRGYLVSGEQYF. Here the CDR3 DNA reads TGCGCCAGCAGCTTTGGCCAACAAATCCGGGACAGGGGGTACTTGGTGTCGGGCGAGCAGTACTTC.

The chain links TRBV5-6 to TRBJ1-5; unclear D gene. Trimming shortened V by 0 bases and J by 7 bases, and 8 bases separated the two germline ends. The length of the CDR3 is 13 residues. Germline V gene data show CDR1 as SGHDT and CDR2 as YYEEEE. Here the CDR3 reads CASSLEERQPQHF. The CDR3 region has the DNA TGTGCCAGCAGCTTGGAGGAGCGGCAGCCCCAGCATTTT.

The chain joins TRBV9 to TRBJ2-3; perhaps TRBD2 as D (6 bases). CDR3 length equals 13 residues. Trimming stripped 10 bases from V and 2 bases from J, with 14 bases between. CDR1 and CDR2 (germline): SGDLS, YYNGEE. CDR3 bases: TGTGCCGCGAGTCGGGGGTTCACAGATACGCAGTATTTT. This encodes CAASRGFTDTQYF.

The chain couples TRBV10-2 to TRBJ2-1; 8 bases agree with TRBD2. The germline V gene encodes CDR1 WSHSY and CDR2 SAAADI. This CDR3 has 15 amino acids. Trimming at V came to 2 bases and at J to 6 bases, leaving 6 bases not matched to a gene. CDR3 nucleotide sequence: TGCGCCAGCAGTGAGACGGGGGGGCGGTTCAATGAGCAGTTCTTC. Translated: CASSETGGRFNEQFF.

This chain joins TRBV28 and TRBJ1-2, with TRBD1 identical over 8 bases. Germline CDR1 reads MDHEN; CDR2 reads SYDVKM. The CDR3 loop spans 14 amino acids. V shed 7 bases, J shed 5 bases, and the junction held 9 bases outside the gene matches. The CDR3 sequence is CASINGQGEYGYTF. CDR3 bases: TGTGCCAGCATCAACGGACAGGGCGAATATGGCTACACCTTC.

The table lists this clone with a few counts. The chain carries TRBV19 and TRBJ1-3; weak D call: TRBD1 (6 bases). CDR3 length: 16 residues. Germline CDR1 LNHDA, CDR2 SQIVND (reference sequence). V was cut by 5 bases and J by 3 bases, with 17 bases left in between. The CDR3 protein is CASSVRDIKFGNTIYF. CDR3 DNA: TGTGCCAGTAGTGTCCGGGACATTAAATTTGGAAACACCATATATTTT.

The CDR3 nucleotides read TGTGCCAGCAGCCCAGGGTTGTGGCTCTACGAGCAGTACTTC. Its translation is CASSPGLWLYEQYF. The chain is built from TRBV11-2 and TRBJ2-7, with D possibly matching TRBD1 (5 bases). Trimming removed 5 bases at V and 3 bases at J, with 14 bases between. The CDR3 contains 14 residues. Germline-derived CDR1 and CDR2 are SGHAT and FQNNGV.

This chain connects TRBV13 to TRBJ2-1, with 10 bases that match TRBD2. In germline, CDR1 is PRHDT, CDR2 FYEKMQ (reference sequence). The CDR3 totals 16 residues. J lost 5 bases, V lost 2 bases, and 6 bases had no gene match. The CDR3 region is CASSLRAGGINNEQFF. The CDR3 DNA follows: TGTGCCAGCAGCTTAAGAGCGGGGGGGATAAACAATGAGCAGTTCTTC.

The V call is TRBV4-1, the J call TRBJ1-4, with TRBD1 matching 10 bases. This CDR3 has 19 amino acids. The V segment lost 0 bases and the J segment 1 base; nucleotides outside the gene matches: 8. From germline, CDR1 is MGHRA and CDR2 YSYEKL. CDR3 bases: TGCGCCAGCAGCCAAGAGCTTAGACAGGGGGCTGGAACTAATGAAAAACTGTTTTTT. The encoded protein is CASSQELRQGAGTNEKLFF.

This chain uses TRBV19 with TRBJ1-5; D uncertain. V was trimmed by 5 bases and J by 3 bases, leaving 11 bases between them. Germline-derived CDR1 and CDR2 are LNHDA and SQIVND (reference sequence). The CDR3 contains 14 residues. The DNA of the CDR3 is TGTGCCAGTAGTCTGGCAGTGATCAATCAGCCCCAGCATTTT. Translating it yields CASSLAVINQPQHF.

The chain combines TRBV19 with TRBJ2-1, with TRBD2 identical over 7 bases. The CDR3 sequence is 14 residues long. Germline values: CDR1 LNHDA, CDR2 SQIVND (reference sequence). Trimming cost V 10 bases and J 7 bases; bases outside gene matches: 13. In DNA form, the CDR3 reads TGTGCCACCGCGACTAGCCCCGTTGGGAATGAGCAGTTCTTC. Its protein is CATATSPVGNEQFF.

This rearrangement joins TRBV4-1 to TRBJ2-7; 8 bases fit TRBD1. Looked up from germline, CDR1 is MGHRA and CDR2 is YSYEKL. Unmatched junction bases numbered 5, after V lost 2 bases and J lost 2 bases. The CDR3 has 15 amino acids. The CDR3 protein is CASSQSDRVTYEQYF. Written as DNA, the CDR3 is TGCGCCAGCAGCCAATCGGACAGGGTCACCTACGAGCAGTACTTC.

V gene TRBV9 combines with J gene TRBJ1-1; D unresolved. The V gene lost 3 bases and the J gene lost 4 bases, with 10 bases spanning the gap. CDR1 is SGDLS and CDR2 is YYNGEE in the germline V gene. The CDR3 has 13 residues. This CDR3 reads CASSGLGVTEAFF. The CDR3 nucleotides are TGTGCCAGCAGCGGCCTCGGGGTCACTGAAGCTTTCTTT.

This sequence joins TRBV28 and TRBJ1-3; TRBD1 is a possible D gene (5 bases). Germline V CDR1 and CDR2: MDHEN, SYDVKM. V shed 6 bases and J shed 0 bases, with 15 bases lying between them. This CDR3 has 16 residues. DNA for the CDR3: TGTGCCAGCAGCCTCTATAGACAGAGCTCTGGAAACACCATATATTTT. Amino acid sequence: CASSLYRQSSGNTIYF. Filled out from reference TRBV28 and TRBJ1-3, the complete variable domain reads DVKVTQSSRYLVKRTGEKVFLECVQDMDHENMFWYRQDPGLGLRLIYFSYDVKMKEKGDIPEGYSVSREKKERFSLILESASTNQTSMYLCASSLYRQSSGNTIYFGEGSWLTVV.

The rearrangement joins TRBV5-1 to TRBJ2-7, with 7 bases lining up with TRBD1. J gave up 2 bases and V 1 base, and 9 bases lay outside the gene matches. This CDR3 is built from 16 residues. The V gene's germline CDR1 is SGHRS and CDR2 YFSETQ. DNA for the CDR3: TGCGCCAGCAGCTTGTCCCCGACAGGGTCTCCCTACGAGCAGTACTTC. Protein sequence: CASSLSPTGSPYEQYF.

This clone was seen only once. V and J are TRBV27 and TRBJ1-2; no clear D. The CDR3 is made up of 13 amino acids. Per germline, CDR1 MNHEY and CDR2 SMNVEV (reference sequence). V lost 8 bases and J lost 4, with 14 bases in between. CDR3 DNA: TGTGCCAGCGCGGTTAGGGAGGGCTATGGCTACACCTTC. Amino acid sequence: CASAVREGYGYTF.

The chain employs TRBV28 and TRBJ1-2; D is possibly TRBD1 (6 bases). CDR1 and CDR2 from the germline V gene are MDHEN and SYDVKM. This CDR3 is built from 14 residues. Trimming stripped 7 bases from V and 5 bases from J, with 17 bases between. Here the CDR3 DNA reads TGTGCCAGCAAATCGGGGGGGCTCGAGTATGGCTACACCTTC. Its protein is CASKSGGLEYGYTF.

The chain links TRBV9 to TRBJ2-1; D call uncertain. Germline lookup yields CDR1 SGDLS and CDR2 YYNGEE. Trimming shortened V by 3 bases and J by 4 bases, and 11 bases separated the two germline ends. The CDR3 sequence is 14 residues long. The CDR3 sequence: CASSESPAYNEQFF. CDR3 DNA: TGTGCCAGCAGCGAAAGCCCCGCTTACAATGAGCAGTTCTTC.

The chain joins TRBV18 to TRBJ2-2; 8 bases match TRBD1. Trimming took 0 bases from V and 3 from J; bases not matched to a gene: 3. This CDR3 contains 16 residues. The germline CDR1 and CDR2 sequences are KGHSH and LQKENI. The CDR3 bases are TGTGCCAGCTCACCACCAACAGGGGGTTACACCGGGGAGCTGTTTTTT. Its protein product is CASSPPTGGYTGELFF.

J is TRBJ2-5 and V is TRBV9, with 8 bases aligning to TRBD1. The CDR3 loop spans 15 amino acids. J lost 1 base, V lost 0 bases, and 2 bases had no gene match. From germline, CDR1 is SGDLS and CDR2 YYNGEE. Here the CDR3 reads CASSVGDRSQETQYF. The CDR3 bases are TGTGCCAGCAGCGTAGGGGACAGGTCCCAAGAGACCCAGTACTTC.

The chain uses TRBV5-5 and TRBJ2-2; no firm D call. V was cut by 0 bases and J by 0 bases, with 6 bases left in between. In germline, CDR1 is SGHKS, CDR2 YYEKEE (reference sequence). The CDR3 runs to 15 residues. CDR3: CASSLDRSNTGELFF. In DNA form, the CDR3 reads TGTGCCAGCAGCTTGGACAGATCGAACACCGGGGAGCTGTTTTTT.

This chain uses TRBV7-9 with TRBJ1-5, with D possibly TRBD1 on 5 matching bases. The CDR3 loop spans 12 amino acids. In germline, CDR1 is SEHNR, CDR2 FQNEAQ (reference sequence). The germline V and J ends were trimmed by 7 bases and 6 bases, with 10 bases remaining between them. The CDR3 loop is CASTRGGQPQHF. The CDR3 bases are TGTGCCAGCACTCGGGGGGGTCAGCCCCAGCATTTT.

The chain carries TRBV28 and TRBJ2-7; 8 nucleotides line up with TRBD2. The CDR3 sequence is 15 residues long. J lost 2 bases, V lost 10 bases, and 13 bases had no gene match. The germline gives CDR1 MDHEN, CDR2 SYDVKM. CDR3 bases: TGTGCCACCTCACTCCCACTAGCGGCCCCCTACGAGCAGTACTTC. Its protein is CATSLPLAAPYEQYF.

J is TRBJ2-7 and V is TRBV7-7; 7 nucleotides match TRBD2. The CDR3 length is 13 residues. The germline CDR1 and CDR2 sequences are SSHAT and FNYEAQ (reference sequence). The CDR3 spells CASARDGGYEQYF. CDR3 DNA: TGTGCTAGCGCCCGGGACGGGGGGTACGAGCAGTACTTC.

The chain uses TRBV5-8 and TRBJ2-3; 11 bases map to TRBD1. This CDR3 is 13 amino acids long. From germline, CDR1 is SGHTS and CDR2 YDEGEE. J gave up 10 bases and V 0 bases, and 1 base lay outside the gene matches. CDR3 sequence reads: CASSLVGQGAQYF. In DNA form, the CDR3 reads TGTGCCAGCAGCTTGGTGGGACAGGGGGCGCAGTATTTT.

This clone was seen more than once but under ten times. A read error may account for a junction end that differs from germline. This rearrangement joins TRBV5-4 to TRBJ1-2, with D maybe TRBD1 (6 bases). This CDR3 spans 17 amino acids. Germline CDR1 SGHNT, CDR2 YYREEE (reference sequence). CDR3 sequence: CASSQASSRGGLDGYTF. The CDR3 DNA follows: TGCGCCAGCAGCCAAGCGAGTTCCAGGGGCGGGCTCGATGGCTACACCTTC. Full variable domain (missing parts from reference TRBV5-4 and TRBJ1-2): ETGVTQSPTHLIKTRGQQVTLRCSSQSGHNTVSWYQQALGQGPQFIFQYYREEENGRGNFPPRFSGLQFPNYSSELNVNALELDDSALYLCASSQASSRGGLDGYTFGSGTRLTVV.

The gene calls are TRBV2 and TRBJ1-6; tentatively, D is TRBD1 (6 bases). This CDR3 comprises 13 residues. In germline, CDR1 is SNHLY, CDR2 FYNNEI. The V and J ends lost 7 bases and 7 bases respectively, with 11 bases between them. The CDR3 DNA is TGTGCCAGCACACAGGGACGAAATTCACCCCTCCACTTT. It encodes CASTQGRNSPLHF.

The chain recombines TRBV10-2 with TRBJ2-7, with TRBD1 matching 8 bases. This CDR3 has 13 residues. CDR1 and CDR2 from the germline V gene are WSHSY and SAAADI. Trimming at V came to 9 bases and at J to 1 base, leaving 5 bases not matched to a gene. CDR3 sequence: CARKRDRSYEQYF. CDR3 DNA: TGCGCCAGGAAAAGGGACAGGTCCTACGAGCAGTACTTC.

The V and J genes are TRBV4-2 and TRBJ2-3; 9 bases align to TRBD1. V dropped 6 bases and J dropped 6; count of bases not matched to a gene: 16. The CDR3 extends over 17 amino acids. Germline V gene lookup returns CDR1 LGHNA and CDR2 YNFKEQ. CDR3 residues: CASSEVTGGGGGDTQYF. CDR3 coding DNA: TGTGCCAGCAGTGAAGTGACAGGGGGAGGTGGAGGGGATACGCAGTATTTT.